This TCR beta chain was sequenced for a study of radiotherapy plus CTLA-4 blockade in lung cancer (dated by TCRdb to 2016 to 2019). Context from the whole study: Among the enrolled patients, about 19% had an objective response, and about 29% reached disease control. The full study reports these points: The strongest predictors of response, as reported, were early dynamic changes in blood T cell clones along with a rise in serum interferon-beta after radiation. After treatment with radiotherapy and ipilimumab, TCR clones that originated in tumors expanded in peripheral blood.

Library construction relied on the immunoSEQ multiplex PCR assay. Drawn from immuneACCESS, this table holds only the in-frame rearrangements with V and J called that TCRdb kept. Clones are partly lost; checked studies trace under half to an unresolved V gene and leave the rest unexplained. Counted in this sample were more than 75,000 clones; 65% to 85% of them appeared once. The top ten hold 2.5% to 3.5% of the sample. This clone has only a few counts. The antigen it binds to is not known. Nothing much larger sits one base from this clone, and base qualities are not available. Relative to germline, V is missing 4 bases and J is missing 2 bases, with 3 bases of the junction outside any gene match. The CDR3, from cysteine to phenylalanine, totals 15 residues. Kept here is only the CDR3 DNA, which spans 45 bases and is read in frame from base 1. The germline V gene yields KGHSH for CDR1 and LQKENI for CDR2.

In this study, focal radiation therapy paired with CTLA-4 blockade (ipilimumab) was tested in patients who had chemo-refractory metastatic non-small-cell lung cancer. In this chain, TRBV18 is recombined with TRBJ1-3, with TRBD1 identical over 9 junction bases. Sequencing was performed on peripheral blood, taken from a patient treated with radiotherapy plus ipilimumab. This clonotype originated in a human donor with non-small cell lung cancer who had a partial response to radiotherapy plus ipilimumab. Some clones in this sample may be carry-over from other donors' samples. The nucleotide sequence reads TGTGCCAGCTCACGGGACAGGGCAACTGGAAACACCATATATTTT. Its protein product is CASSRDRATGNTIYF.